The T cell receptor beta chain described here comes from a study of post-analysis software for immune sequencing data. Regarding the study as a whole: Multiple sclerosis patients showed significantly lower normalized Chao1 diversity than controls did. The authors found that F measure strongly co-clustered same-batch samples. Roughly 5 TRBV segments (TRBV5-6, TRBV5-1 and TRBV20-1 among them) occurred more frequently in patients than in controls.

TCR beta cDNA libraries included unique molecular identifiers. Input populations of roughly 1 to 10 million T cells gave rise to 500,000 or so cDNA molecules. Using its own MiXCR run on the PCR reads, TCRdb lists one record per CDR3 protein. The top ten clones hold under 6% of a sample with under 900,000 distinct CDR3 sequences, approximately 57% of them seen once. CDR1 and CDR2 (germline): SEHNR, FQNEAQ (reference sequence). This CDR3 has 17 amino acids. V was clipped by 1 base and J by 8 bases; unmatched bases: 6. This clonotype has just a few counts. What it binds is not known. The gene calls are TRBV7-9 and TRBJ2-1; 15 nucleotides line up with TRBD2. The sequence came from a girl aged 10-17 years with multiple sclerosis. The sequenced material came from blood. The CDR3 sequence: CASSLGTSGREDDEQFF. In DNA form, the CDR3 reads TGTGCCAGCAGCTTAGGGACTAGCGGGAGGGAGGACGATGAGCAGTTCTTC.